The rows below give T cell receptor beta chains drawn from one sample of a study of a mutant IDH1 vaccine in newly diagnosed glioma. Antigens for these TCRs are unknown. The repertoire was sequenced with immunoSEQ multiplex PCR; TCRdb's copy has only in-frame clones and lacks some. The sample carries more than 50,000 clones, 65% recorded once. Sequencing was performed on peripheral blood mononuclear cells (PBMCs), taken from a glioma patient whose treatment included an IDH1 peptide vaccine. The receptors stem from a man aged 35 to 55 with glioma. Some clones in this sample may be carry-over from other donors' samples. CDR3s include the opening cysteine and the closing phenylalanine or tryptophan. Each record gives: V gene, CDR3 length, J gene, CDR3 protein.

>TRBV4-1|19|TRBJ1-2
CASSQDWAGGVVSNYGYTF
>TRBV6-6|10|TRBJ2-2
CASLGGELFF
>TRBV2|14|TRBJ1-4
CASIGSGRNEKLFF
>TRBV6-4|14|TRBJ1-1
CASSVAYGDTEAFF
>TRBV30|17|TRBJ2-1
CAWSVGTHSSSYNEQFF
>TRBV7-3|13|TRBJ1-6
CASGYRSNSPLHF
>TRBV2|15|TRBJ1-1
CASSDTPSGATEAFF
>TRBV29-1|13|TRBJ2-5
CSASGQAGETQYF
>TRBV6-5|14|TRBJ2-5
CASSRDRLEETQYF
>TRBV6-1|17|TRBJ2-3
CASSANPGTSGAGTQYF
>TRBV14|14|TRBJ1-1
CASSQTLQNTEAFF
>TRBV5-6|14|TRBJ2-3
CASSSPHRGDTQYF
>TRBV7-9|16|TRBJ2-5
CASSLALLRGRETQYF
>TRBV6-5|15|TRBJ1-3
CASSYSGNMGNTIYF
>TRBV29-1|13|TRBJ2-3
CSVERGGADTQYF
>TRBV29-1|15|TRBJ2-7
CSVEDWGGGSYEQYF
>TRBV19|20|TRBJ1-5
CASSLRQGQGTSYSNQPQHF
>TRBV11-2|15|TRBJ1-1
CASSLGGSRESEAFF
>TRBV27|12|TRBJ2-1
CASSLSPNEQFF
>TRBV5-1|14|TRBJ2-2
CASSLDLGSGELFF
>TRBV2|15|TRBJ1-6
CASSEGRGLNSPLHF